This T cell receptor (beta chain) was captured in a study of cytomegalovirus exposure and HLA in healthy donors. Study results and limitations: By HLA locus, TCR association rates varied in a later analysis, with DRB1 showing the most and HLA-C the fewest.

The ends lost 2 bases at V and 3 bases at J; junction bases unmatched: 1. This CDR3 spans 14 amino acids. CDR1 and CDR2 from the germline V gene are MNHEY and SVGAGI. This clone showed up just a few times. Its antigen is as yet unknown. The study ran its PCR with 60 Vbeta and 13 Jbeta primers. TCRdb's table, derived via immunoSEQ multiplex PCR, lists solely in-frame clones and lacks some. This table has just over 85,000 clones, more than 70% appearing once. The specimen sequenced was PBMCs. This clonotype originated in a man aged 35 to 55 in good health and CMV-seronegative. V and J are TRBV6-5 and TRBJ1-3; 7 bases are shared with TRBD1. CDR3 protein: CASSYRDSGNTIYF. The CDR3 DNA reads TGTGCCAGCAGTTACCGGGACAGTGGAAACACCATATATTTT.